This paragraph reports one TCR beta chain. The sample originates from a study of blood T cell repertoires in COVID-19. As for the study in general: There were acute and convalescent COVID-19 samples, and they came from the United States, Italy and Spain. T cells, B-cell-depleted T cells, or PBMCs supplied cDNA or gDNA.

The authors' processing: Reference gene primer amplification gave nucleated cell count estimates. Sequenced by immunoSEQ multiplex PCR; TCRdb stores in-frame clones only, minus some. V, J and clone size derive from that table, while D and trimming were established from the DNA sequence. Of 150,000 to 190,000 clones listed, about nine tenths are singletons. Sequencing was carried out using peripheral blood. The sequence was collected from an older woman with acute or convalescent COVID-19.

The CDR3 reads CASSMDQGVAGNTIYF. The CDR3 coding sequence is TGCGCCAGCAGCATGGACCAGGGGGTGGCTGGAAACACCATATATTTT. The chain has TRBV5-1 and TRBJ1-3; 7 bases line up with TRBD1. Germline V gene lookup returns CDR1 SGHRS and CDR2 YFSETQ. The CDR3 covers 16 residues. V was clipped by 4 bases and J by 2 bases; unmatched bases: 9.